One T cell receptor beta chain is described in this entry. This clone occurred a few times. No cognate antigen has been identified for it. No much larger clonotype is one base removed from it; base qualities were not supplied. Based on the germline V gene (reference sequence), the CDR1 and CDR2 sequences are LGHDT and YNNKEL. The CDR3, cysteine through phenylalanine, is 12 amino acids long. Solely the CDR3 DNA is kept, with 36 bases framed from the first base. Trimming costs V 2 bases and J 9 bases, and their ends lie 8 bases apart. The CDR3 regions of human TCRbeta chains were subjected to immunosequencing. In the paper's pipeline: TCRs in the repertoires were compared against a reference library of SARS-CoV-2-specific TCRs that had been generated with the MIRA antigen-specificity platform. Breadth was defined as the fraction of unique TCRs that were SARS-CoV-2-associated, and depth was defined as the fraction of total T cells that were SARS-CoV-2-associated. Each spike-specific TCR was assigned to its reactive spike region and to a CD4 or CD8 class using the MIRA data. Log10-transformed breadth and depth values were compared by one-way ANOVA with Sidak's multiple comparisons tests. TCRdb provides this immuneACCESS table in a form limited to in-frame rearrangements. Some clones are lacking; in checked studies, under half of them reflect an unresolved V gene, and why the rest are absent is not known. D and trimming come from the DNA, and the V and J calls and clone size come from that table. In all, the sample holds 100,000 to 120,000 clones, and over 75% of those were seen once. Jointly, the top ten make up about 4.6% of the sample.

According to the study, the label for this sample's time point signals: baseline before first vaccination. Vaccinee samples came from UK trials COV001 and COV002, including a single-blind randomized controlled phase 2/3 trial of AZD1222 (ChAdOx1 nCoV-19) in healthy adults. Trial participant PBMC samples were collected at day 0 and day 28 after the second dose for TCRbeta chain sequencing. This sample stems from a study of T cell responses to AZD1222 COVID-19 vaccine (dated by TCRdb to 2020 to 2023). Background for the entire study: AZD1222 recipients given second doses at about 4 weeks or at about 12 weeks were pooled, since spike-specific TCR depth and breadth were not found to differ between the two schedules. TCR sequencing covered about 230 trial participants: about 210 given two doses of AZD1222 and some 25 given two doses of MenACWY control vaccine. Trial participants were enrolled by age into 18-55, 56-69 and 70-plus year subgroups, with approximately 150, 30 and 60 TCR-sequenced participants respectively. General findings and caveats noted by the study authors: The vaccine-associated CD4 TCRs covered the entire spike protein, and the dominant responses fell in regions 160-218 and 743-854. The 56-69-year group was small, and its depth increase did not reach significance, likely because of low power. Conclusions about previously exposed vaccinees are limited, since just a handful of AZD1222 recipients were seropositive for SARS-CoV-2 at baseline. After two AZD1222 doses, both the breadth and the depth of spike-specific TCRs were significantly higher than at day 0 and than in MenACWY recipients. Epitopes outside the regions mutated in the B.1.351 and B.1.1.7 variants were reportedly recognized by nearly half of the unique spike-specific TCRs. Because no samples from the day 14 peak response were available, repertoires could be characterized only after the peak T cell response. Most participants were white British and females outnumbered males, and the authors suggested that clonal diversity may have been underestimated.

Recombination linked TRBV3-1 (or the pseudogene TRBV3-2) to TRBJ2-1, with no reliable assignment of the D segment. The material was peripheral blood, obtained on day 0 of AZD1222 vaccination. This sequence was found in an adult in good health. The CDR3 here reads CASSQRTLEQFF. In nucleotides, the sequence is TGTGCCAGCAGCCAAAGGACCCTTGAGCAGTTCTTC.